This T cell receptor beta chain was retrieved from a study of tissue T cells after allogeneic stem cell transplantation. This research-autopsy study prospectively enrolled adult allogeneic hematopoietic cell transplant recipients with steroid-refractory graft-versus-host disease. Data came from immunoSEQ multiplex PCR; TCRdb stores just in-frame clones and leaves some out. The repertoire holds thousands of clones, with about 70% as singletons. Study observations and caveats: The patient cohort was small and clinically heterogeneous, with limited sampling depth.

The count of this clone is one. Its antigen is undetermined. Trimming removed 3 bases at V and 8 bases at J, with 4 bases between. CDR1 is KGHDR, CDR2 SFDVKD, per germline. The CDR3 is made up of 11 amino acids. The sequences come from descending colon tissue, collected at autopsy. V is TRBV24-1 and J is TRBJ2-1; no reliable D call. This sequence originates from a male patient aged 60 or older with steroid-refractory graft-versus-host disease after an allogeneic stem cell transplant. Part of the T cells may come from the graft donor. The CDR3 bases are TGTGCCACCAGTGATGGGGATGAGCAGTTCTTC. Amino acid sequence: CATSDGDEQFF.